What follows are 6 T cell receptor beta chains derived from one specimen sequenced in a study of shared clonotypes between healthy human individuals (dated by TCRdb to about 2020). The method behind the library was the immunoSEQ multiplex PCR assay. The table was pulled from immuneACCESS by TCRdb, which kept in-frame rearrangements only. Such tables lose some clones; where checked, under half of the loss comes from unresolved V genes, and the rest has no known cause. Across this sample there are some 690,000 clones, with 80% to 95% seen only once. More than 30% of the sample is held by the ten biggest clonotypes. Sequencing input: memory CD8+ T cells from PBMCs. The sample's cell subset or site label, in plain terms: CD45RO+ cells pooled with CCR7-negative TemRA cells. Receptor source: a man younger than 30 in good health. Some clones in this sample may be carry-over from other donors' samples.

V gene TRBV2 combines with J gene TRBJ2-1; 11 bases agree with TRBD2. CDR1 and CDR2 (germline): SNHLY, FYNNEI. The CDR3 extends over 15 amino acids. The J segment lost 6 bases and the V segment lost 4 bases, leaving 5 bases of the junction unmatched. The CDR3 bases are TGTGCCAGCAGTGTCAGACTAGCGGGACGCAATGAGCAGTTCTTC. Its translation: CASSVRLAGRNEQFF. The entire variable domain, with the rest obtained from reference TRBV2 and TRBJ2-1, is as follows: EPEVTQTPSHQVTQMGQEVILRCVPISNHLYFYWYRQILGQKVEFLVSFYNNEISEKSEIFDDQFSVERPDGSNFTLKIRSTKLEDSAMYFCASSVRLAGRNEQFFGPGTRLTVL.

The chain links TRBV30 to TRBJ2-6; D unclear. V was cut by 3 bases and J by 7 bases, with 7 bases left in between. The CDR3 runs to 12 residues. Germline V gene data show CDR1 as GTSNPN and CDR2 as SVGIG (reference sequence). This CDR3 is CAWSLLANVLTF. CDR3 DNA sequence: TGTGCCTGGAGCCTGCTCGCCAACGTCCTGACTTTC.

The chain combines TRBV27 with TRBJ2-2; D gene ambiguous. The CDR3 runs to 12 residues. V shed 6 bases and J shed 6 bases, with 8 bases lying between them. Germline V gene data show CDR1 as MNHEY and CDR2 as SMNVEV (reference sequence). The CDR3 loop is CASSPRAGELFF. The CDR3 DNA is TGTGCCAGCAGCCCCCGGGCCGGGGAGCTGTTTTTT.

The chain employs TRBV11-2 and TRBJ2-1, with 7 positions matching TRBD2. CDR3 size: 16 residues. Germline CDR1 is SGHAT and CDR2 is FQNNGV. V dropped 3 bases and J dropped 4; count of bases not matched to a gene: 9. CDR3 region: CASSFFAGESYNEQFF. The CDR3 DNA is TGTGCCAGCAGCTTCTTTGCGGGAGAGTCATACAATGAGCAGTTCTTC.

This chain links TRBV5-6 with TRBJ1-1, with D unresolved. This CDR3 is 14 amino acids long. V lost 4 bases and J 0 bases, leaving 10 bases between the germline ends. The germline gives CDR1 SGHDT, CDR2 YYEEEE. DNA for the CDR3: TGTGCCAGCAGCCCCGCCATCATGAACACTGAAGCTTTCTTT. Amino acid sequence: CASSPAIMNTEAFF.

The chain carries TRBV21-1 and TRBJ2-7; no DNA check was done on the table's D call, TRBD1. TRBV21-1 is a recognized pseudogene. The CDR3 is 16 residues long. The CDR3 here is CASSTRQTDRGCEQYF. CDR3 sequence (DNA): TGTGCCAGCAGCACGCGACAAACCGACAGGGGTTGCGAGCAGTACTTC.